This is a list of T cell receptor beta chains from one sample in a study of cytomegalovirus exposure and HLA in healthy donors. Here immunoSEQ multiplex PCR was the method, and the copy in TCRdb shows in-frame clones only, minus some. The data show around 130,000 clones, 60% to 80% seen once. Specimen: PBMCs. The receptor set was obtained from a woman aged 30 to 39 in good health and CMV-seronegative. CDR3s include the opening cysteine and the closing phenylalanine or tryptophan. The D gene is left open where the match is weak. The size of a clone is reported for some rows only, either as once, few or many, or as a class for expanded clones.

CDR3nt | CDR3aa | d_gene | j_gene | abundance | v_gene
TGTGCCAGCGTGTTTAGCGGGAGGGGCGAGCAGTACTTC | CASVFSGRGEQYF | TRBD2 | TRBJ2-7 | few | TRBV28
TGCGCCAGCAGCCAAGATATTAGCGGGGGGGCCACAGATACGCAGTATTTT | CASSQDISGGATDTQYF | TRBD2 | TRBJ2-3 | . | TRBV4-1
TGCGCCAGCAGTGAGTCGAAGGGGGCGCCCACCGTCCTGACTTTC | CASSESKGAPTVLTF | TRBD1 | TRBJ2-6 | . | TRBV10-1
TGTGCCAGTAAGACTAGCGGGGGAGATGGAGATACGCAGTATTTT | CASKTSGGDGDTQYF | TRBD2 | TRBJ2-3 | . | TRBV19
TGCGCCAGCAGCCAAGATTTGGCTAGGTCTAGTGAGCAGTTCTTC | CASSQDLARSSEQFF | . | TRBJ2-1 | . | TRBV4-1
TGTGCCAGCGGGCAGGGAGGCACCGGGGAGCTGTTTTTT | CASGQGGTGELFF | . | TRBJ2-2 | . | TRBV6-5
TGTGCCAGCAGTCCTCTCGACAGGGGGGAAAAACTGTTTTTT | CASSPLDRGEKLFF | TRBD1 | TRBJ1-4 | . | TRBV6-6
TGTGCCATCGGCAGGGGTGGCACAGATACGCAGTATTTT | CAIGRGGTDTQYF | . | TRBJ2-3 | . | TRBV10-3
TGTGCCAGCAGTGAGGATTCAGGGAACCTCTTCGCTAGCAATCAGCCCCAGCATTTT | CASSEDSGNLFASNQPQHF | . | TRBJ1-5 | . | TRBV6-9
TGTGCCAGCAGTGACAGGGGGCTTGCGTTTAACACCATATATTTT | CASSDRGLAFNTIYF | TRBD1 | TRBJ1-3 | . | TRBV28
TGCGCCAGCCGGGGTATTCTCACAGATACGCAGTATTTT | CASRGILTDTQYF | . | TRBJ2-3 | . | TRBV4-1
TGTGCCAGCTCACCGCCTCCGGGACAGGGGAGGGAGGAAAAACTGTTTTTT | CASSPPPGQGREEKLFF | TRBD1 | TRBJ1-4 | few | TRBV18
TGTGCCAGTAATCGGGACTCCCCCCCAGATACGCAGTATTTT | CASNRDSPPDTQYF | . | TRBJ2-3 | . | TRBV6-7
TGTGCCAGCAGGAGGGCAGCAGACACCGGGGAGCTGTTTTTT | CASRRAADTGELFF | . | TRBJ2-2 | once | TRBV14
TGCGCCAGCAGCCCGGGACTAGCGGGAGCTCAAGAGACCCAGTACTTC | CASSPGLAGAQETQYF | TRBD2 | TRBJ2-5 | . | TRBV5-1
TGTGCCAGCAGCCAAGTCGGTCCGGAGAACAATTCACCCCTCCACTTT | CASSQVGPENNSPLHF | . | TRBJ1-6 | . | TRBV16
TGCACCAGCAGCCGCGGTTTCCTCCGAGGGATTTCAACTAATGAAAAACTGTTTTTT | CTSSRGFLRGISTNEKLFF | . | TRBJ1-4 | . | TRBV4-1
TGCGCCAGCAGCATTTCCGGGACTCCCTCCTACAATGAGCAGTTCTTC | CASSISGTPSYNEQFF | . | TRBJ2-1 | . | TRBV5-1
TGCGCCAGCAGCTTACAGGCAGGGCGAAACTACGAGCAGTACTTC | CASSLQAGRNYEQYF | . | TRBJ2-7 | . | TRBV5-1
TGTGCCAGCAGCCGTGACTCCTCTGGAAACACCATATATTTT | CASSRDSSGNTIYF | . | TRBJ1-3 | once | TRBV7-9
TGTGCCACCAGCAGAGAGTCGGGGGGAACCTACGAGCAGTACTTC | CATSRESGGTYEQYF | TRBD2 | TRBJ2-7 | . | TRBV15
TGTGCCAGCAGCATGGGACTAGCGGGAGGGGCAACCTACGAGCAGTACTTC | CASSMGLAGGATYEQYF | TRBD2 | TRBJ2-7 | . | TRBV5-4
TGTTCCAGCAGCCCAGACGACAGGGAGAACACCGGGGAGCTGTTTTTT | CSSSPDDRENTGELFF | TRBD1 | TRBJ2-2 | . | TRBV7-9
TGTGCCAGCAGTGCGGGTCGTGCGGGGTTAGGGGCTTACAATGAGCAGTTCTTC | CASSAGRAGLGAYNEQFF | . | TRBJ2-1 | . | TRBV2
TGTGCCAGCAGCTACAATAGCGGGGGGAACACCGGGGAGCTGTTTTTT | CASSYNSGGNTGELFF | TRBD2 | TRBJ2-2 | once | TRBV7-2
TGTGCCAGCAGATTGGGGCAGGTATTTAGTTCACCCCTCCACTTT | CASRLGQVFSSPLHF | . | TRBJ1-6 | . | TRBV28
TGTGCCAGCTCTAGCGGGGCTACACGAAACACAGATACGCAGTATTTT | CASSSGATRNTDTQYF | TRBD2 | TRBJ2-3 | once | TRBV28
TGTGCCAGCAGTAGAGGACAGGTTAAAAACACCATATATTTT | CASSRGQVKNTIYF | TRBD1 | TRBJ1-3 | . | TRBV6-6
TGTGCCAGCAGCCAGGGGGGGACAGGGCGTCACAATGAGCAGTTCTTC | CASSQGGTGRHNEQFF | TRBD1 | TRBJ2-1 | . | TRBV7-8
TGTGCCAGCTCAGTTATGGACAGGGGTTATGGAAACACCATATATTTT | CASSVMDRGYGNTIYF | TRBD1 | TRBJ1-3 | . | TRBV18
TGTGCCATCAGCGGGGAGGGAAGGGATACCGGGGAGCTGTTTTTT | CAISGEGRDTGELFF | TRBD2 | TRBJ2-2 | . | TRBV10-3
TGTGCCAGCAGCCCCCTCTCGGACAGGGTACGAGAGACCCAGTACTTC | CASSPLSDRVRETQYF | TRBD1 | TRBJ2-5 | . | TRBV7-6
TGTGCCAGCAGCGCTGTGGGGCTAGGTGGAAACACCATATATTTT | CASSAVGLGGNTIYF | . | TRBJ1-3 | . | TRBV9
TGTGCCAGCAGCCAGGGACTGAGGAGAAAGACCCAGTACTTC | CASSQGLRRKTQYF | . | TRBJ2-5 | . | TRBV6-5
TGCGCCAGCAGCCAAGGCCCCGGAGGGTTGAATGAGCAGTTCTTC | CASSQGPGGLNEQFF | . | TRBJ2-1 | . | TRBV4-1
TGTGCCAGCAGTTCAGTTGGTTCAACTAATGAAAAACTGTTTTTT | CASSSVGSTNEKLFF | . | TRBJ1-4 | . | TRBV6-5
TGTGCCAGCACGGGGACAGGGTACTCTACTAATGAAAAACTGTTTTTT | CASTGTGYSTNEKLFF | TRBD1 | TRBJ1-4 | . | TRBV5-5
TGTGCCAGCAGTCCCCATTCGGGTGAGCAGTTCTTC | CASSPHSGEQFF | . | TRBJ2-1 | . | TRBV27
TGTGCCAGCAGCTCACAGGCGGGAGATGAAAAACTGTTTTTT | CASSSQAGDEKLFF | . | TRBJ1-4 | . | TRBV7-9
TGCGCCAGCAGTGATCCCGGGGGGGGGACTGAAGCTTTCTTT | CASSDPGGGTEAFF | . | TRBJ1-1 | . | TRBV10-2
TGTGCCAGCACCGGGGAGGCGGGACAGGGGGCGCGGGGTCAGCCCCAGCATTTT | CASTGEAGQGARGQPQHF | TRBD1 | TRBJ1-5 | once | TRBV5-6
TGTGCCAGCAGCTTAGGGACAAGCACTGAAGCTTTCTTT | CASSLGTSTEAFF | . | TRBJ1-1 | . | TRBV7-6
TGTGCCAGCAGCTTGTGGGACAGTAGCAATCAGCCCCAGCATTTT | CASSLWDSSNQPQHF | TRBD1 | TRBJ1-5 | . | TRBV5-5